The entry below gives a single T cell receptor (beta chain) sequence along with its context. Its antigen is currently unknown. This sample's treatment: about 20 received Ad26.COV2.S at low or high dose, single or two shots; roughly five received placebo; per-sample allocation not given. The samples date from day 63 after the first vaccine or placebo injection. The data derive from a study of Ad26.COV2.S vaccination and SARS-CoV-2 variants. Findings of the study overall: Vaccinees and placebo recipients showed similar non-spike TCR breadth. In TCR breadth and depth analyses, total T cell responses may have been underestimated.

Clones were sequenced by immunoSEQ multiplex PCR, and TCRdb holds only the in-frame ones, with some missing. The repertoire holds 350,000 to 500,000 clones, with roughly 90% as singletons. The source material was peripheral blood, sampled in a trial of Ad26.COV2.S vaccine versus placebo. The clonotype was recovered from a person aged 18 to 59 who received the Ad26.COV2.S COVID-19 vaccine or a placebo.

DNA of the CDR3: TGTGCCAGTAATAATATAGCCGGGACAACCCCCGATCAGCCCCAGCATTTT. Encoded protein: CASNNIAGTTPDQPQHF. This chain joins TRBV19 and TRBJ1-5; tentatively, D is TRBD1 (6 bases). Germline CDR1 LNHDA, CDR2 SQIVND (reference sequence). The CDR3 sequence is 17 residues long. Trimming shortened V by 7 bases and J by 5 bases, and 24 bases separated the two germline ends.